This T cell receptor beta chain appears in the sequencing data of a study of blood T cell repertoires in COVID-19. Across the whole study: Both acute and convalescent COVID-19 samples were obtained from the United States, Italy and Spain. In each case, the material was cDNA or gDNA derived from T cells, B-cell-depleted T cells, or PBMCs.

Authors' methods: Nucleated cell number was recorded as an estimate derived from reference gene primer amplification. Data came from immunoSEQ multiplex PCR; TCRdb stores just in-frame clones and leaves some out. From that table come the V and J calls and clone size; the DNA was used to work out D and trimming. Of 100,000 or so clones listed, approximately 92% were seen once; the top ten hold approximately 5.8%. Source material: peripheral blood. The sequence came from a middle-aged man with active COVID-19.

The CDR3 protein is CASSPTSQNTGELFF. In DNA form, the CDR3 reads TGTGCCAGCAGCCCTACTAGCCAGAACACCGGGGAGCTGTTTTTT. The chain carries TRBV7-3 and TRBJ2-2, with D tentatively TRBD2 (6 bases). The V gene's germline CDR1 is SGHTA and CDR2 FQGTGA. The CDR3 length is 15 residues. Trimming took off 5 bases at V and 1 base at J, with 11 bases between the two ends.